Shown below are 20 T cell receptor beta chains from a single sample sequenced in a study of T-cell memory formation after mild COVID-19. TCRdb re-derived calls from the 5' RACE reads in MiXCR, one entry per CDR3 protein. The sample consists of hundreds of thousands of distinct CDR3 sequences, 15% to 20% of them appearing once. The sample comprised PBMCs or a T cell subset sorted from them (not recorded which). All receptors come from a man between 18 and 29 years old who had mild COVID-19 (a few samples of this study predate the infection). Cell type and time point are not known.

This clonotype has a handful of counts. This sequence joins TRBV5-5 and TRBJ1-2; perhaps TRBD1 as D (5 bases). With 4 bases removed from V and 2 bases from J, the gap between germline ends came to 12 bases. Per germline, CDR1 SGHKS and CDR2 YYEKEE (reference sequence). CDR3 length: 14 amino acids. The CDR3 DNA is TGTGCCAGCAGCGCGGGACCGGGCAACTATGGCTACACCTTC. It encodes CASSAGPGNYGYTF.

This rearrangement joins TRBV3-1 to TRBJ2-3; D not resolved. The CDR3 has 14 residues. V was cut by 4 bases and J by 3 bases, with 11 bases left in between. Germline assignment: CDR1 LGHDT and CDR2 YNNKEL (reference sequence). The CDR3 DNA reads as TGTGCCAGCAGCCTTCCATCCGCGACAGATACGCAGTATTTT. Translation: CASSLPSATDTQYF.

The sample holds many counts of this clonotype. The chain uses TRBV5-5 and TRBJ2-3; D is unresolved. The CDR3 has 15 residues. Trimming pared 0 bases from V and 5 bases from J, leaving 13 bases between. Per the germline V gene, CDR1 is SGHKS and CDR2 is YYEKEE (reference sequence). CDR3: CASSLVPSLGDTQYF. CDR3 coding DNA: TGTGCCAGCAGCTTGGTCCCTAGTCTTGGAGATACGCAGTATTTT.

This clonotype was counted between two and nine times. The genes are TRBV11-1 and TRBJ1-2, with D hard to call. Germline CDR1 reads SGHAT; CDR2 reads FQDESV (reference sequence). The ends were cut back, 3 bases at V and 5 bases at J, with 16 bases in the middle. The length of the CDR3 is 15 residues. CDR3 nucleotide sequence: TGTGCCAGCAGCTTCTCCGAAAGGGCGGAATATGGCTACACCTTC. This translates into CASSFSERAEYGYTF.

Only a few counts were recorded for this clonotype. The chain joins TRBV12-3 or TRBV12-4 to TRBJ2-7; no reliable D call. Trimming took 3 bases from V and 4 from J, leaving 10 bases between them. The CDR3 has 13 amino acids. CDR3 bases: TGTGCCAGCAGTTTCCTTACGCCGTACGAGCAGTACTTC. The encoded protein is CASSFLTPYEQYF.

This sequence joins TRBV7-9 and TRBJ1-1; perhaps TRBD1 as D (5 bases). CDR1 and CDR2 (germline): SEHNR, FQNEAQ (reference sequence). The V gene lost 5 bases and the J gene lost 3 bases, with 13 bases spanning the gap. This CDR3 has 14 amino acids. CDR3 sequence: CASSHRLGDTEAFF. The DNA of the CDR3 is TGTGCCAGCAGCCATAGACTAGGGGACACTGAAGCTTTCTTT.

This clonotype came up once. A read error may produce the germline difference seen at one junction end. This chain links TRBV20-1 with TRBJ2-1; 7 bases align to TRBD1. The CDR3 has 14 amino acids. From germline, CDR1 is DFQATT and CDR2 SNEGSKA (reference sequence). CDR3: CSPSNRGDFNEQFF. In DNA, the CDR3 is TGCAGTCCTAGCAACAGGGGCGACTTCAATGAGCAGTTCTTC.

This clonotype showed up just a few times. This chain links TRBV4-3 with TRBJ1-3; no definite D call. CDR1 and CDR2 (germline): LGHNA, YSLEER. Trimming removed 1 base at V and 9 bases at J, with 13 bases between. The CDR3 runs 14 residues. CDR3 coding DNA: TGCGCCAGCAGCCAAGGAATAGAGGATACCACCATATATTTT. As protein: CASSQGIEDTTIYF.

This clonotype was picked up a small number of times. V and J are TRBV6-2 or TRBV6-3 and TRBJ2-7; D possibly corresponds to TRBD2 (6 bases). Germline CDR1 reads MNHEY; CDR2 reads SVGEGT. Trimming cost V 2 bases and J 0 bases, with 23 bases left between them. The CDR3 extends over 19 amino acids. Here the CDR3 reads CASSYERARTLGYSYEQYV. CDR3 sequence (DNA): TGTGCCAGCAGTTACGAGCGGGCGCGTACCCTTGGTTACTCCTACGAGCAGTACGTC.

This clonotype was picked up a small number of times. The CDR3 is CATSDSGTSTDTQYF. The CDR3 nucleotides read TGTGCCACCAGTGACTCCGGGACTAGCACAGATACGCAGTATTTT. The genes are TRBV24-1 and TRBJ2-3; TRBD2 is a possible D gene (6 bases). The CDR3 sequence is 15 residues long. V gave up 4 bases and J gave up 0 bases, with 10 bases separating them. Germline V gene data show CDR1 as KGHDR and CDR2 as SFDVKD.

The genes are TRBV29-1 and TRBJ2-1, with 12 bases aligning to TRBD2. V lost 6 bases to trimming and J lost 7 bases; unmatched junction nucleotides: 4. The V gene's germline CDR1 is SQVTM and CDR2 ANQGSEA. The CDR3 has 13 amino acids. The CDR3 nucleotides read TGCAGCGTGACTAGCGGGGGATTTAATGAGCAGTTCTTC. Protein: CSVTSGGFNEQFF.

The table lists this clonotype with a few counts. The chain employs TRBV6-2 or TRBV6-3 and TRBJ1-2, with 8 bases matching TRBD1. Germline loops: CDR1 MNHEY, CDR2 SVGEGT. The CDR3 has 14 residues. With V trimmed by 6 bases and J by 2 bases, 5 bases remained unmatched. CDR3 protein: CASSGQGHNYGYTF. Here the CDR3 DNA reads TGTGCCAGCAGCGGACAGGGACACAACTATGGCTACACCTTC.

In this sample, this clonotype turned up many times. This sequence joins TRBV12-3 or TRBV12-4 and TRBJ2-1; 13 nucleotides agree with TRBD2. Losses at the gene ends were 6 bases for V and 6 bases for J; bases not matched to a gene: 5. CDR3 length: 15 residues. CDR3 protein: CASRSGTSGANEQFF. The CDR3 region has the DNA TGTGCCAGCAGGTCCGGGACTAGCGGGGCCAATGAGCAGTTCTTC.

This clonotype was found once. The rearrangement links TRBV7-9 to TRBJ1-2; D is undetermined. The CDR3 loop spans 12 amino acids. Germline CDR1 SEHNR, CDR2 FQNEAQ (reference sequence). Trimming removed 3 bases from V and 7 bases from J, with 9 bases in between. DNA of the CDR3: TGTGCCAGCAGCTTCCGGGTTTTTGGCTACACCTTC. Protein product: CASSFRVFGYTF.

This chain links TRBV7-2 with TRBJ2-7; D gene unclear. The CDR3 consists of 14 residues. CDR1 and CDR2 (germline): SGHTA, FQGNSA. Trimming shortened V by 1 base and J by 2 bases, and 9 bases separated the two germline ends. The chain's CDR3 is CASSLGLDAYEQYF. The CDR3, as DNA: TGTGCCAGCAGCTTAGGATTGGACGCCTACGAGCAGTACTTC.

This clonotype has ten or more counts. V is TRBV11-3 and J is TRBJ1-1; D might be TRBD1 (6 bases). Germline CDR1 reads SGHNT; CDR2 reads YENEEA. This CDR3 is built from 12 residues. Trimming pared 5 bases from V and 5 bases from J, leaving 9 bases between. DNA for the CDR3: TGTGCCAGCAGCCCGGGGGCTACTGAAGCTTTCTTT. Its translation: CASSPGATEAFF.

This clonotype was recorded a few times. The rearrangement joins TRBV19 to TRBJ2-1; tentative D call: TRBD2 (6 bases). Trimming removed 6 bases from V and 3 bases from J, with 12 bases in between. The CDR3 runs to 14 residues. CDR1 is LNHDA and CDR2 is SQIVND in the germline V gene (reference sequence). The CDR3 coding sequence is TGTGCCAGTAGCTCGGGACTCTACTACAATGAGCAGTTCTTC. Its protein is CASSSGLYYNEQFF.

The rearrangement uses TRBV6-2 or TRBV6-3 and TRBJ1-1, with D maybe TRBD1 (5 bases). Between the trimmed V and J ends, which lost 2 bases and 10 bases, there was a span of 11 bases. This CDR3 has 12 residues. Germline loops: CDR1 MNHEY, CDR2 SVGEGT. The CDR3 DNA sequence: TGTGCCAGCAGTTACGGGGCGGTCGGAGCTTTCTTT. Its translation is CASSYGAVGAFF.

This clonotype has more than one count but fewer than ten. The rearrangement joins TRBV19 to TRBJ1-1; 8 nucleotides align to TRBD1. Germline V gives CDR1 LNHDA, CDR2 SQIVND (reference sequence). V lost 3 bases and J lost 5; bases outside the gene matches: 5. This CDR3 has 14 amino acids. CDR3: CASSIRQGATEAFF. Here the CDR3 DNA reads TGTGCCAGTAGTATTAGGCAGGGGGCGACTGAAGCTTTCTTT.

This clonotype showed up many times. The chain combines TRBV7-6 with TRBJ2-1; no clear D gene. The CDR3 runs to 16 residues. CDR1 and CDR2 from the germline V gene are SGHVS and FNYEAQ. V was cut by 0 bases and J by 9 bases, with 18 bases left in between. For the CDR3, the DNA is TGTGCCAGCAGCTTAGCGCCTTCGGCAACGGGCCTTGAGCAGTTCTTC. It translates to CASSLAPSATGLEQFF.